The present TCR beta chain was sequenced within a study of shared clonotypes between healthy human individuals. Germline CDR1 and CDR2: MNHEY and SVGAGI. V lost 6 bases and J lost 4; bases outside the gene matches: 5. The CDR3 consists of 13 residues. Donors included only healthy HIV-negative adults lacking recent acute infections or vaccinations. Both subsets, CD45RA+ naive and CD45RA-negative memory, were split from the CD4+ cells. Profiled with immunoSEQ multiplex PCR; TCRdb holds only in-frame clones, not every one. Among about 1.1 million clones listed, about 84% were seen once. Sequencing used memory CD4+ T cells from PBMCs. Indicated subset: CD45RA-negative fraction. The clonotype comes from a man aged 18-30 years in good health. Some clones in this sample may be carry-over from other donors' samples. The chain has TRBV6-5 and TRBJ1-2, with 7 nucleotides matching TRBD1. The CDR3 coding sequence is TGTGCCAGCAGAGACAGGGCGGCCTATGGCTACACCTTC. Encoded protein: CASRDRAAYGYTF.